A selection of T cell receptor beta chains follows, all from one sample in a study of T cell responses to AZD1222 COVID-19 vaccine. Using immunoSEQ multiplex PCR, the repertoire was profiled, and TCRdb retains in-frame clones only, with some absent. The sample records about 120,000 clones, 80% to 95% being singletons. Sequencing used peripheral blood, obtained 28 days after the second dose of the MenACWY control vaccine. These receptor sequences come from an adult who received the MenACWY meningococcal vaccine as a control. CDR3s include the opening cysteine and the closing phenylalanine or tryptophan. The D gene is left open where the match is weak. Size tells how often a clone was seen (once, few, many) or the class of an expanded clone, and some rows leave it out.

D | J | V | size | DNA | CDR3
TRBD1 | TRBJ2-2 | TRBV7-3 | NA | TGTGCCACGGAGGGTGGACAGGGAAACGGGAGGGAGCTGTTTTTT | CATEGGQGNGRELFF
NA | TRBJ2-7 | TRBV28 | NA | TGTGCCAGCAGTTTAAGCCCTAGCTACGAGCAGTACTTC | CASSLSPSYEQYF
TRBD1 | TRBJ2-1 | TRBV7-9 | NA | TGTGCCAGCAGAGACGTGACAGGGGGCGCCTACAATGAGCAGTTCTTC | CASRDVTGGAYNEQFF
NA | TRBJ1-1 | TRBV7-9 | NA | TGTGCCAGCAGCACCCTTAGGGGGAACACTGAAGCTTTCTTT | CASSTLRGNTEAFF
NA | TRBJ1-4 | TRBV5-1 | NA | TGCGCCAGCAGCACAGGGACAACAGAGAGCGAAAAACTGTTTTTT | CASSTGTTESEKLFF
NA | TRBJ1-1 | TRBV6-5 | NA | TGTGCCAGCAGACCCCTTAGACCGAACACTGAAGCTTTCTTT | CASRPLRPNTEAFF
NA | TRBJ1-6 | TRBV30 | few | TGTGCCTCCGGTGACTATAATTCACCCCTCCACTTT | CASGDYNSPLHF
NA | TRBJ1-1 | TRBV19 | NA | TGTGCCAGTACTACGACAGCGGGCAACACTGAAGCTTTCTTT | CASTTTAGNTEAFF
NA | TRBJ1-5 | TRBV6-2/TRBV6-3 | NA | TGTGCCAGCAGTCACTTCAGGGTGAGCAATCAGCCCCAGCATTTT | CASSHFRVSNQPQHF
NA | TRBJ2-4 | TRBV7-2 | NA | TGTGCCAGCAGCCCCCGAACTAGTTTATTAGCCAAAAACATTCAGTACTTC | CASSPRTSLLAKNIQYF
NA | TRBJ2-6 | TRBV5-1 | NA | TGCGCCAGCAGCTTGGCCCTGACAGCCTCTGGGGCCAACGTCCTGACTTTC | CASSLALTASGANVLTF
NA | TRBJ1-3 | TRBV6-6 | NA | TGTGCCAGCAGAACCCCGGGAACCTCTGGAAACACCATATATTTT | CASRTPGTSGNTIYF
TRBD1 | TRBJ1-4 | TRBV30 | NA | TGTGCCTGGAGGACCCTCCCGGGACAGGGGCTAGAAAAACTGTTTTTT | CAWRTLPGQGLEKLFF
TRBD2 | TRBJ2-1 | TRBV5-4 | NA | TGTGCCAGCAGCATCCGACTAGCGCGGAGCGGCGGTGAGCAGTTCTTC | CASSIRLARSGGEQFF
NA | TRBJ1-4 | TRBV5-6 | NA | TGTGCCAGCACCGAAGGTTTACCTAATGAAAAACTGTTTTTT | CASTEGLPNEKLFF
NA | TRBJ2-1 | TRBV9 | NA | TGTGCCAGCAGCCCCCGACAATACAATGAGCAGTTCTTC | CASSPRQYNEQFF